This entry lists 19 T cell receptor beta chains sequenced from one sample in a study of OX40 agonist ivuxolimab in advanced cancers. Measured with immunoSEQ multiplex PCR; TCRdb has only the in-frame clones, and not every one. The sample carries 100,000 or so clones, 90% recorded once. The specimen was CD4+ or CD8+ T cells sorted from blood, collected in a trial of the OX40 agonist ivuxolimab. The receptors stem from an adult with an advanced solid tumor such as melanoma, head and neck, liver or kidney cancer.

This clone was seen once. The rearrangement uses TRBV27 and TRBJ1-6; D call uncertain. Germline lookup yields CDR1 MNHEY and CDR2 SMNVEV (reference sequence). V was trimmed by 3 bases and J by 7 bases, leaving 7 bases between them. CDR3 length: 13 amino acids. CDR3 nucleotides: TGTGCCAGCAGTTTCCAGGCGAATTCACCCCTCCACTTT. This sequence encodes CASSFQANSPLHF.

The chain is built from TRBV11-2 and TRBJ2-2; D not certain. The germline V and J ends were trimmed by 3 bases and 5 bases, with 1 base remaining between them. The germline V gene has CDR1 SGHAT and CDR2 FQNNGV. This CDR3 has 11 residues. The DNA for the CDR3 is TGTGCCAGCAGCTTGACCGGGGAGCTGTTTTTT. Translated: CASSLTGELFF. The complete variable domain, with remaining parts taken from reference TRBV11-2 and TRBJ2-2, reads EAGVAQSPRYKIIEKRQSVAFWCNPISGHATLYWYQQILGQGPKLLIQFQNNGVVDDSQLPKDRFSAERLKGVDSTLKIQPAKLEDSAVYLCASSLTGELFFGEGSRLTVL.

This sequence joins TRBV29-1 and TRBJ1-3; D is undetermined. The germline V and J ends were trimmed by 4 bases and 3 bases, with 7 bases remaining between them. The CDR3 is 12 residues long. Germline lookup yields CDR1 SQVTM and CDR2 ANQGSEA. CDR3: CSVGVGGNTIYF. Here the CDR3 DNA reads TGCAGCGTTGGTGTAGGTGGAAACACCATATATTTT.

V and J are TRBV7-2 and TRBJ1-2; possible D gene TRBD1, 5 bases. The CDR3 totals 13 residues. The V and J ends lost 2 bases and 4 bases respectively, with 8 bases between them. Germline V lookup: CDR1 SGHTA, CDR2 FQGNSA. In nucleotides, the CDR3 is TGTGCCAGCAGCTTAACAGGCCGCTATGGCTACACCTTC. It encodes CASSLTGRYGYTF.

This clone was seen once. The chain uses TRBV4-2 and TRBJ2-7; no clear D. Germline lookup yields CDR1 LGHNA and CDR2 YNFKEQ. Trimming removed 4 bases at V and 1 base at J, with 8 bases between. The CDR3 is 13 residues long. The CDR3 DNA reads as TGTGCCAGCAGCCCCGAGCCTTCCTACGAGCAGTACTTC. Its protein is CASSPEPSYEQYF.

The chain recombines TRBV28 with TRBJ1-5; the match to TRBD1 covers 7 bases. V was pared by 6 bases and J by 1 base, with 6 bases of the junction left unmatched. The CDR3 spans 15 residues. From germline, CDR1 is MDHEN and CDR2 SYDVKM. The CDR3 here is CASRTQGISNQPQHF. The CDR3 DNA reads as TGTGCCAGCAGGACACAGGGGATCAGCAATCAGCCCCAGCATTTT. Together with reference TRBV28 and TRBJ1-5, the CDR3 gives the full variable domain: DVKVTQSSRYLVKRTGEKVFLECVQDMDHENMFWYRQDPGLGLRLIYFSYDVKMKEKGDIPEGYSVSREKKERFSLILESASTNQTSMYLCASRTQGISNQPQHFGDGTRLSIL.

This sequence joins TRBV14 and TRBJ2-2; D gene unclear. The CDR3 contains 13 residues. CDR1 and CDR2 (germline): SGHDN, FVKESK. The ends were cut back, 1 base at V and 1 base at J, with 1 base in the middle. The CDR3 nucleotides read TGTGCCAGCAGCCAAGGGAACACCGGGGAGCTGTTTTTT. Amino acids: CASSQGNTGELFF.

V usage is TRBV4-3 and J usage is TRBJ2-7; 9 bases are shared with TRBD2. V lost 0 bases and J lost 2; bases outside the gene matches: 5. Germline V lookup: CDR1 LGHNA, CDR2 YSLEER. The CDR3 has 16 amino acids. For the CDR3, the DNA is TGCGCCAGCAGCCAAGATCTGGCTAGCGGGACCTACGAGCAGTACTTC. This codes for CASSQDLASGTYEQYF.

This clone is a singleton in its sample. The chain joins TRBV7-9 to TRBJ2-2; D gene uncertain. The CDR3 contains 15 residues. The V end was cut by 3 bases, the J end by 7 bases, with 15 bases between. The germline V gene has CDR1 SEHNR and CDR2 FQNEAQ (reference sequence). The CDR3 region is CASSFLGIKGGELFF. Here the CDR3 DNA reads TGTGCCAGCAGCTTTTTAGGGATTAAAGGCGGGGAGCTGTTTTTT.

The chain recombines TRBV14 with TRBJ1-1; D possibly corresponds to TRBD1 (6 bases). The germline V gene encodes CDR1 SGHDN and CDR2 FVKESK. V gave up 1 base and J gave up 0 bases, with 12 bases separating them. This CDR3 has 16 amino acids. The CDR3 DNA sequence: TGTGCCAGCAGCCAAGGAGGGGACACGTTGAACACTGAAGCTTTCTTT. It yields the protein CASSQGGDTLNTEAFF. The full variable domain, in which reference TRBV14 and TRBJ1-1 provide the parts outside the CDR3, is EAGVTQFPSHSVIEKGQTVTLRCDPISGHDNLYWYRRVMGKEIKFLLHFVKESKQDESGMPNNRFLAERTGGTYSTLKVQPAELEDSGVYFCASSQGGDTLNTEAFFGQGTRLTVV.

The V call is TRBV7-6, the J call TRBJ2-7; the match to TRBD2 covers 12 bases. J lost 0 bases, V lost 2 bases, and 8 bases had no gene match. The CDR3 consists of 18 residues. CDR1 and CDR2 (germline): SGHVS, FNYEAQ. CDR3 amino acids: CASSLHASGRAGSYEQYF. The CDR3 DNA reads TGTGCCAGCAGCTTACATGCTAGCGGGAGGGCCGGCTCCTACGAGCAGTACTTC.

The CDR3 sequence is CASSQQGHEQFF. DNA of the CDR3: TGTGCCAGCTCTCAACAGGGCCATGAGCAGTTCTTC. The chain couples TRBV18 to TRBJ2-1, with a tentative D call TRBD1 (6 bases). Germline V lookup: CDR1 KGHSH, CDR2 LQKENI. The V end was cut by 6 bases, the J end by 8 bases, with 11 bases between. This CDR3 region has 12 residues.

The J gene is TRBJ1-5, the V gene TRBV19, with D possibly TRBD1 on 6 matching bases. The CDR3 runs to 14 residues. The germline V gene encodes CDR1 LNHDA and CDR2 SQIVND (reference sequence). Trimming cost V 4 bases and J 2 bases, with 9 bases left between them. The CDR3 protein is CASSTGVGNQPQHF. In DNA form, the CDR3 reads TGTGCCAGTAGTACAGGGGTAGGCAATCAGCCCCAGCATTTT. Variable domain in full (rest from reference TRBV19 and TRBJ1-5): DGGITQSPKYLFRKEGQNVTLSCEQNLNHDAMYWYRQDPGQGLRLIYYSQIVNDFQKGDIAEGYSVSREKKESFPLTVTSAQKNPTAFYLCASSTGVGNQPQHFGDGTRLSIL.

This chain uses TRBV9 with TRBJ2-3; TRBD2 is a possible D gene (6 bases). The CDR3 loop spans 15 amino acids. Between the trimmed V and J ends, which lost 4 bases and 2 bases, there was a span of 14 bases. The germline gives CDR1 SGDLS, CDR2 YYNGEE. DNA for the CDR3: TGTGCCAGCAGCTCCATGGGGACTTTCACAGATACGCAGTATTTT. This encodes CASSSMGTFTDTQYF.

The V and J genes are TRBV30 and TRBJ1-3; 7 nucleotides align to TRBD1. This CDR3 spans 14 amino acids. Germline values: CDR1 GTSNPN, CDR2 SVGIG (reference sequence). Trimming took 5 bases from V and 3 from J; bases not matched to a gene: 7. The CDR3 here is CAWGEGAGGNTIYF. In nucleotides, the CDR3 is TGTGCCTGGGGAGAGGGGGCCGGTGGAAACACCATATATTTT.

V usage is TRBV10-3 and J usage is TRBJ2-7; D gene ambiguous. CDR1 is ENHRY and CDR2 is SYGVKD in the germline V gene. The V end was cut by 9 bases, the J end by 4 bases, with 13 bases between. This CDR3 comprises 12 residues. The CDR3 reads CAIGLGMYEQYF. Here the CDR3 DNA reads TGTGCCATAGGGCTAGGGATGTACGAGCAGTACTTC.

This clone has just a few counts. This chain links TRBV6-6 with TRBJ1-2; perhaps TRBD1 as D (5 bases). This CDR3 has 15 amino acids. The V and J ends lost 1 base and 4 bases respectively, with 13 bases between them. Per the germline V gene, CDR1 is MNHNY and CDR2 is SVGAGI (reference sequence). Written as DNA, the CDR3 is TGTGCCAGCAGTTACTATTCGGACAAGGGCTATGGCTACACCTTC. It is translated as CASSYYSDKGYGYTF.

This clone came up a few times. Different DNA sequences within this sample yield the same CDR3. The V call is TRBV11-2, the J call TRBJ2-7, with D possibly TRBD2 on 6 matching bases. Germline V gene lookup returns CDR1 SGHAT and CDR2 FQNNGV. This CDR3 spans 13 amino acids. With 3 bases removed from V and 6 bases from J, the gap between germline ends came to 12 bases. Here the CDR3 reads CASSLAGRGEQYF. The CDR3 nucleotides are TGTGCCAGCAGCTTGGCGGGGCGAGGCGAGCAGTACTTC.

The chain has TRBV18 and TRBJ2-5; TRBD2 is a possible D gene (5 bases). The J call may be faulty, since TRBJ2-7 better matches the DNA end. Germline loops: CDR1 KGHSH, CDR2 LQKENI. CDR3 size: 13 residues. The CDR3 bases are TGTGCCAGCTCACGTACAACGACTACCGAGCAGTACTTC. This sequence encodes CASSRTTTTEQYF.